The clone carrying this T cell receptor (beta chain) was counted a single time. The antigen remains unidentified. Method: immunoSEQ multiplex PCR; TCRdb's copy keeps in-frame clones and lacks some. The sample gives 30,000 to 45,000 clones, 84% of which show up once; 3% to 3.5% is in the top ten. The CDR3 consists of 13 residues. From germline, CDR1 is SGDLS and CDR2 YYNGEE. V lost 0 bases to trimming and J lost 5 bases, with 5 bases between them. This entry belongs to a study of somatic mutations in cytotoxic T cells in rheumatoid arthritis. Study context: Flow-sorting brought some V beta antibody-stained T-cell populations to nearly 100% purity, V beta1+ cells sequenced for TCRB among them. Study-level points and caveats: Rheumatoid arthritis patients showed slight TRBV07 underrepresentation, and this was not adjusted for multiple comparisons. Age was associated with higher CD8+ clonality in rheumatoid arthritis patients, not in healthy controls.

The V gene is TRBV9, the J gene TRBJ2-2, with unresolved D. What was sequenced was CD8+ T cells sorted from blood. This clonotype originated in a man aged 35 to 55 in good health. The CDR3 DNA sequence: TGTGCCAGCAGCGTAGGTAGAACCGGGGAGCTGTTTTTT. It encodes CASSVGRTGELFF.